The 19 T cell receptor beta chains listed next were all sequenced from one sample in a study of cytomegalovirus exposure and HLA in healthy donors. PCR used 60 Vbeta primers and 13 Jbeta primers. Using immunoSEQ multiplex PCR, the repertoire was profiled, and TCRdb retains in-frame clones only, with some absent. The sample includes about 160,000 clones, 75% to 85% of them seen just once. Sequencing was performed on PBMCs. The receptors stem from a man in his forties or fifties in good health and CMV-seropositive.

This clone was counted only a few times. The J gene is TRBJ2-7, the V gene TRBV12-2; TRBD1, the table's D call, was not compared with the DNA. TRBV12-2 is given as a pseudogene. The CDR3 extends over 18 amino acids. CDR3 coding DNA: TGTGCAAGTCGCTTAACAACTCCCCCACGGGACAGGGCAGGCGAGCAGTACTTC. It codes for CASRLTTPPRDRAGEQYF.

The chain employs TRBV5-1 and TRBJ2-2; perhaps TRBD1 as D (7 bases). CDR3 length: 15 residues. Germline CDR1 reads SGHRS; CDR2 reads YFSETQ. V was shortened by 0 bases and J by 6 bases, with 12 bases between the two germline ends. As DNA, the CDR3 is TGCGCCAGCAGCTTGGATCCCAGGGGGGCCGGGGAGCTGTTTTTT. The encoded protein is CASSLDPRGAGELFF.

The CDR3 DNA sequence: TGTGCCAGCGGACAGGAGCTAGCCAAAAACATTCAGTACTTC. Residues: CASGQELAKNIQYF. The chain employs TRBV2 and TRBJ2-4; 7 bases match TRBD1. J lost 0 bases, V lost 8 bases, and 4 bases had no gene match. This CDR3 has 14 residues. The germline V gene encodes CDR1 SNHLY and CDR2 FYNNEI.

The rearrangement links TRBV7-9 to TRBJ2-2, with TRBD2 identical over 10 bases. The V gene's germline CDR1 is SEHNR and CDR2 FQNEAQ (reference sequence). The CDR3 consists of 16 residues. With V trimmed by 2 bases and J by 6 bases, 6 bases remained unmatched. The CDR3 DNA sequence: TGTGCCAGCAGCTTATCTGGGACTAGCGTCCCCGGGGAGCTGTTTTTT. This codes for CASSLSGTSVPGELFF.

The rearrangement joins TRBV4-2 to TRBJ1-4; D may be TRBD1 (5 bases). V lost 4 bases and J lost 7, with 16 bases in between. Germline-derived CDR1 and CDR2 are LGHNA and YNFKEQ. The length of the CDR3 is 15 residues. The CDR3 DNA reads as TGTGCCAGCAGCCCGAGAGCGGGGAGGGGTGAAAAACTGTTTTTT. It is translated as CASSPRAGRGEKLFF.

The rearrangement links TRBV11-2 to TRBJ2-5, with D possibly matching TRBD1 (6 bases). This CDR3 has 14 amino acids. Germline V gene lookup returns CDR1 SGHAT and CDR2 FQNNGV. The V end was cut by 5 bases, the J end by 7 bases, with 17 bases between. CDR3 bases: TGTGCCAGCAGCCCCCAGGTGGGGGCCGCGACCCAGTACTTC. The encoded protein is CASSPQVGAATQYF.

This clone appeared a few times. The germline gene is not matched at one end of the junction; a read error may be the cause. The chain links TRBV7-9 to TRBJ2-3; 9 nucleotides agree with TRBD2. This CDR3 region has 17 residues. Germline CDR1 reads SEHNR; CDR2 reads FQNEAQ (reference sequence). The CDR3: CSSSLASASGGTDTQYF. CDR3 in DNA: TGTTCCAGCAGCTTAGCGTCCGCTAGCGGGGGCACAGATACGCAGTATTTT.

The chain employs TRBV19 and TRBJ2-3, with D perhaps TRBD1 (5 bases). This CDR3 is 14 amino acids long. CDR1 is LNHDA and CDR2 is SQIVND in the germline V gene (reference sequence). Trimming cost V 5 bases and J 3 bases, with 12 bases left between them. The CDR3 DNA reads as TGTGCCAGTAGTCAACAGGCTCGGACAGATACGCAGTATTTT. Translation: CASSQQARTDTQYF.

Details on this clone: Other DNA sequences of this sample code for an identical CDR3. This chain joins TRBV5-1 and TRBJ2-3; 7 bases line up with TRBD1. With 4 bases clipped from V and 1 base from J, the junction kept 9 bases outside the gene matches. The CDR3 covers 16 residues. Per germline, CDR1 SGHRS and CDR2 YFSETQ. The CDR3 DNA reads TGCGCCAGCAGCATACAACAGGGGCGGGGCACAGATACGCAGTATTTT. As protein: CASSIQQGRGTDTQYF.

This chain connects TRBV28 to TRBJ2-5; 9 bases are shared with TRBD1. The J call may be in error: the DNA end matches TRBJ2-7 better. The CDR3 runs to 14 residues. From germline, CDR1 is MDHEN and CDR2 SYDVKM. The CDR3 is CASSEGTGFHEQYF. In DNA form, the CDR3 reads TGTGCCAGCAGTGAAGGGACAGGGTTTCACGAGCAGTACTTC.

J is TRBJ1-1 and V is TRBV10-3; 8 bases line up with TRBD1. Germline CDR1 reads ENHRY; CDR2 reads SYGVKD. V lost 5 bases, J lost 2 bases, and 10 bases stayed unmatched. CDR3 size: 16 residues. As DNA, the CDR3 is TGTGCCATCAGTCAAAGTCCGGCAGGGGGCAACACTGAAGCTTTCTTT. This encodes CAISQSPAGGNTEAFF.

The gene calls are TRBV6-4 and TRBJ2-1, with D possibly TRBD2 on 6 matching bases. The germline V gene encodes CDR1 MRHNA and CDR2 SNTAGT. V gave up 6 bases and J gave up 0 bases, with 12 bases separating them. The CDR3 runs to 15 residues. Here the CDR3 reads CASSRDSPSYNEQFF. CDR3 nucleotide sequence: TGTGCCAGCAGCCGGGACTCGCCCTCCTACAATGAGCAGTTCTTC.

The rearrangement links TRBV5-1 to TRBJ2-7; 8 bases line up with TRBD1. V shed 1 base, J shed 5 bases, and the junction held 8 bases outside the gene matches. Germline CDR1 and CDR2: SGHRS and YFSETQ. The CDR3 loop spans 15 amino acids. CDR3 region: CASSLSGRGPDEQYF. CDR3 nucleotide sequence: TGCGCCAGCAGCTTGAGCGGCAGGGGGCCGGACGAGCAGTACTTC.

This clone was seen only a few times. This chain joins TRBV2 and TRBJ1-2; 7 bases fit TRBD1. The CDR3 has 13 residues. The V gene's germline CDR1 is SNHLY and CDR2 FYNNEI. The V and J ends lost 4 bases and 7 bases, in that order; junction bases with no gene match: 6. CDR3 in DNA: TGTGCCAGCAGTGGACAGGGTACGGGTGGCTACACCTTC. This translates into CASSGQGTGGYTF.

This clone was counted a few times. The chain's CDR3 is CASSLGVSGRYEQYF. In DNA form, the CDR3 reads TGTGCCAGCAGCTTGGGGGTTAGCGGGCGCTACGAGCAGTACTTC. The rearrangement uses TRBV5-6 and TRBJ2-7; 7 bases align to TRBD2. This CDR3 is built from 15 residues. Trimming removed 0 bases from V and 3 bases from J; junction bases left unmatched: 6. Germline CDR1 reads SGHDT; CDR2 reads YYEEEE.

CDR3 in amino acids: CASSSLAGVGETQYF. The CDR3 DNA reads as TGCGCCAGCAGCTCCTTAGCGGGAGTGGGGGAGACCCAGTACTTC. The rearrangement links TRBV5-1 to TRBJ2-5; 9 bases align to TRBD2. The CDR3 totals 15 residues. V lost 3 bases and J lost 5; bases outside the gene matches: 8. Per the germline V gene, CDR1 is SGHRS and CDR2 is YFSETQ. The entire variable domain, with the rest obtained from reference TRBV5-1 and TRBJ2-5, is as follows: KAGVTQTPRYLIKTRGQQVTLSCSPISGHRSVSWYQQTPGQGLQFLFEYFSETQRNKGNFPGRFSGRQFSNSRSEMNVSTLELGDSALYLCASSSLAGVGETQYFGPGTRLLVL.

V and J are TRBV25-1 and TRBJ2-7; D possibly corresponds to TRBD1 (5 bases). The V gene lost 2 bases and the J gene lost 6 bases, with 11 bases spanning the gap. The CDR3 is made up of 13 amino acids. Germline-derived CDR1 and CDR2 are MGHDK and SYGVNS. CDR3 DNA: TGTGCCAGCAGTGAAGGTTCAGGGCCCGAGCAGTACTTC. Its translation is CASSEGSGPEQYF.

J is TRBJ2-3 and V is TRBV15, with 9 bases matching TRBD2. From germline, CDR1 is LNHNV and CDR2 YYDKDF (reference sequence). The trim removed 2 bases at V and 1 base at J, leaving 16 bases unmatched. CDR3 length: 20 amino acids. This CDR3 reads CATSRPVSGSLLAGTDTQYF. The CDR3 bases are TGTGCCACCAGCAGACCCGTTAGCGGGAGTTTGCTGGCTGGCACAGATACGCAGTATTTT.

J is TRBJ2-3 and V is TRBV5-4; 7 nucleotides align to TRBD1. The germline gives CDR1 SGHNT, CDR2 YYREEE (reference sequence). Losses at the gene ends were 4 bases for V and 0 bases for J; bases not matched to a gene: 8. The CDR3 contains 16 residues. The CDR3 sequence is CASSRGTATSTDTQYF. The CDR3 DNA sequence: TGTGCCAGCAGCAGAGGGACAGCAACTAGCACAGATACGCAGTATTTT.